What follows are 28 T cell receptor beta chains derived from one specimen sequenced in a study of Graves' ophthalmopathy and Graves' hyperthyroidism. Amplifying from RNA transcripts, the study obtained TCR beta CDR3 regions. The workflow started with a first-round RT-PCR run with HTBI primers and then moved on to a second-round multiplex PCR. Each CDR3 protein gets one entry after TCRdb re-called the multiplex PCR reads with MiXCR. The table includes a few hundred thousand distinct CDR3 sequences, approximately 15% detected once. The sequencing sample was made of peripheral blood. The source is a woman between 18 and 29 years old with stable Graves' hyperthyroidism.

In this sample, this clonotype turned up many times. The rearrangement uses TRBV7-9 and TRBJ2-5, with 7 bases that match TRBD1. CDR3 length: 15 residues. Germline V gene data show CDR1 as SEHNR and CDR2 as FQNEAQ (reference sequence). V lost 5 bases, J lost 0 bases, and 6 bases stayed unmatched. The CDR3 DNA reads TGTGCCAGCAGCCGAACAGGGGCGTACCAAGAGACCCAGTACTTC. This codes for CASSRTGAYQETQYF. Based on the CDR3 plus reference TRBV7-9 and TRBJ2-5, the full variable domain is DTGVSQNPRHKITKRGQNVTFRCDPISEHNRLYWYRQTLGQGPEFLTYFQNEAQLEKSRLLSDRFSAERPKGSFSTLEIQRTEQGDSAMYLCASSRTGAYQETQYFGPGTRLLVL.

This clonotype was observed many times. V gene TRBV27 combines with J gene TRBJ1-1; 8 bases align to TRBD1. The V gene's germline CDR1 is MNHEY and CDR2 SMNVEV (reference sequence). J lost 4 bases, V lost 5 bases, and 6 bases had no gene match. The CDR3 loop spans 14 amino acids. Here the CDR3 reads CASSARQGITEAFF. CDR3 nucleotide sequence: TGTGCCAGCAGTGCCCGACAGGGGATCACTGAAGCTTTCTTT.

Many counts were recorded for this clonotype. The chain employs TRBV19 and TRBJ1-5; TRBD1 might be the D (5 bases). V lost 5 bases, J lost 4 bases, and 12 bases lay in between. This CDR3 has 14 amino acids. Germline V gene sequence: CDR1 LNHDA, CDR2 SQIVND (reference sequence). This CDR3 is CASSQGLRNQPQHF. The CDR3 nucleotides are TGTGCCAGTAGTCAGGGATTAAGGAATCAGCCCCAGCATTTT.

The table lists this clonotype with many counts. This chain connects TRBV7-2 to TRBJ1-5; 7 nucleotides line up with TRBD1. Germline V CDR1 and CDR2: SGHTA, FQGNSA. Germline trimming cut 6 bases from V and 7 bases from J; bases unmatched to any gene: 6. The CDR3 loop spans 13 amino acids. This chain's CDR3 is CASRKDRVQPQHF. CDR3 nucleotides: TGTGCCAGCAGAAAAGACAGGGTGCAGCCCCAGCATTTT. Based on the CDR3 plus reference TRBV7-2 and TRBJ1-5, the full variable domain is GAGVSQSPSNKVTEKGKDVELRCDPISGHTALYWYRQSLGQGLEFLIYFQGNSAPDKSGLPSDRFSAERTGGSVSTLTIQRTQQEDSAVYLCASRKDRVQPQHFGDGTRLSIL.

A few counts support this clonotype. The chain has TRBV7-2 and TRBJ1-5, with unresolved D. The CDR3 has 15 amino acids. Germline V gene data show CDR1 as SGHTA and CDR2 as FQGNSA. Trimming removed 6 bases at V and 1 base at J, with 13 bases between. In DNA, the CDR3 is TGTGCCAGCAGTCTCCGATCCGGGAGCAATCAGCCCCAGCATTTT. This translates into CASSLRSGSNQPQHF.

This clonotype was counted ten times or more. The chain is built from TRBV10-1 and TRBJ1-2; TRBD1 aligns across 7 bases. The CDR3 sequence is 14 residues long. Germline trimming cut 0 bases from V and 8 bases from J; bases unmatched to any gene: 6. CDR1 and CDR2 (germline): WNHNN, SYGVQD (reference sequence). CDR3 sequence (DNA): TGCGCCAGCAGTGAGTCGTCCAGGGGGGACGGCTACACCTTC. This translates into CASSESSRGDGYTF.

V is TRBV24-1 and J is TRBJ1-5; TRBD1 matches at 7 bases. Germline lookup yields CDR1 KGHDR and CDR2 SFDVKD. The V gene end was trimmed by 5 bases and the J gene end by 3 bases; junction bases not matched to a gene: 6. This CDR3 is 15 amino acids long. CDR3 bases: TGTGCCACCAGTGGACCGGGACAGCTCAATCAGCCCCAGCATTTT. Translation gives CATSGPGQLNQPQHF.

Remarks on this clonotype: A read error is possible here, since a much larger clone lies one base away. The chain joins TRBV11-2 to TRBJ1-2; D gene uncertain. The length of the CDR3 is 15 residues. The germline CDR1 and CDR2 sequences are SGHAT and FQNNGV. V lost 7 bases and J 6 bases, leaving 21 bases between the germline ends. This CDR3 is CASTSLSGVGHGYTF. The CDR3 DNA sequence: TGTGCCAGCACCTCTTTAAGCGGTGTTGGGCATGGCTACACCTTC.

This clonotype was counted at least ten times. The genes are TRBV11-2 and TRBJ2-2; D may be TRBD1 (6 bases). The V and J ends lost 5 bases and 5 bases respectively, with 24 bases between them. The CDR3 has 18 amino acids. Germline V gene lookup returns CDR1 SGHAT and CDR2 FQNNGV. The CDR3 nucleotides are TGTGCCAGCAGCCCCCGTGAGGGGGACCCCCGATGGACCGGGGAGCTGTTTTTT. It codes for CASSPREGDPRWTGELFF.

The chain employs TRBV19 and TRBJ2-2; tentative D call: TRBD1 (6 bases). The CDR3 sequence is 12 residues long. Germline values: CDR1 LNHDA, CDR2 SQIVND (reference sequence). V lost 3 bases, J lost 9 bases, and 8 bases lay in between. CDR3 amino acids: CASSIRDRELFF. The CDR3 DNA reads TGTGCCAGTAGTATTAGGGACAGGGAGCTGTTTTTT.

This clonotype showed up many times. The rearrangement uses TRBV11-3 and TRBJ2-5, with D unclear. The CDR3 loop spans 12 amino acids. Trimming shortened V by 0 bases and J by 3 bases, and 2 bases separated the two germline ends. Germline CDR1 and CDR2: SGHNT and YENEEA. This CDR3 is CASSLEKETQYF. The CDR3 DNA sequence: TGTGCCAGCAGCTTAGAGAAAGAGACCCAGTACTTC.

This clonotype was observed once. The J gene is TRBJ2-5, the V gene TRBV6-1, with unresolved D. The J call could be wrong; TRBJ2-7 is a better fit for the DNA end. From germline, CDR1 is MNHNS and CDR2 SASEGT. CDR3 length equals 13 residues. The CDR3 coding sequence is TGTGCCAGCAGTGCGGTGTCAGCCGGCGAGCAGTACTTC. This gives the protein CASSAVSAGEQYF.

This clonotype was seen repeatedly, ten times or more. The rearrangement uses TRBV12-3 or TRBV12-4 and TRBJ1-1, with D uncertain. The CDR3 consists of 14 residues. The V end was cut by 2 bases, the J end by 0 bases, with 7 bases between. The CDR3 region has the DNA TGTGCCAGCAGTTTAAAGGGTTTGAACACTGAAGCTTTCTTT. It codes for CASSLKGLNTEAFF.

This clonotype was detected many times. In nucleotides, the CDR3 is TGTGCCAGCAGTTACTCTTGGGACAGCAATCAGCCCCAGCATTTT. This sequence encodes CASSYSWDSNQPQHF. V usage is TRBV6-5 and J usage is TRBJ1-5; D is possibly TRBD1 (5 bases). V shed 0 bases and J shed 1 base, with 7 bases lying between them. Germline assignment: CDR1 MNHEY and CDR2 SVGAGI. This CDR3 is 15 amino acids long.

This clonotype was detected ten times or more. The chain couples TRBV2 to TRBJ1-2; 7 bases are a match to TRBD1. V was clipped by 6 bases and J by 3 bases; unmatched bases: 7. The CDR3 is 14 residues long. Germline V lookup: CDR1 SNHLY, CDR2 FYNNEI. DNA of the CDR3: TGTGCCAGCAGAAGGGCAGGGGGAGACTATGGCTACACCTTC. This codes for CASRRAGGDYGYTF.

Of note for this clonotype: Likely a read error: the CDR3 ends without its conserved phenylalanine or tryptophan. The rearrangement joins TRBV6-1 to TRBJ1-5; D is unresolved. Germline CDR1 reads MNHNS; CDR2 reads SASEGT. Trimming took 7 bases from V and 3 from J, leaving 19 bases between them. The CDR3 loop spans 16 amino acids. The CDR3 is CASNNGKRINNQPQHV. For the CDR3, the DNA is TGTGCCAGCAACAACGGGAAGAGAATCAACAATCAGCCCCAGCATGTG.

The sample holds many counts of this clonotype. This sequence joins TRBV27 and TRBJ2-5; D gene uncertain. This CDR3 contains 14 residues. V was pared by 2 bases and J by 6 bases, with 13 bases between. The germline V gene encodes CDR1 MNHEY and CDR2 SMNVEV (reference sequence). CDR3 sequence (DNA): TGTGCCAGCAGTTTAACCTCCTGGGATCAGACCCAGTACTTC. This codes for CASSLTSWDQTQYF.

The chain carries TRBV6-5 and TRBJ2-5; possible D gene TRBD2, 6 bases. V lost 4 bases and J 1 base, leaving 19 bases between the germline ends. Germline values: CDR1 MNHEY, CDR2 SVGAGI. The CDR3 has 17 residues. The CDR3 protein is CASSSNRGAGIQETQYF. In DNA, the CDR3 is TGTGCCAGCAGTTCTAATAGGGGCGCGGGGATCCAAGAGACCCAGTACTTC.

This clonotype appeared many times. The chain uses TRBV6-1 and TRBJ2-7; 8 nucleotides align to TRBD2. The CDR3 runs 15 residues. The junction had 11 bases not matched to a gene; V was cut back by 7 bases and J by 3 bases. In germline, CDR1 is MNHNS, CDR2 SASEGT. In DNA, the CDR3 is TGTGCCAGCACTAAAGCGGGGGTTTTAAACTACGAGCAGTACTTC. It encodes CASTKAGVLNYEQYF.

J is TRBJ2-7 and V is TRBV11-2, with no clear D. The CDR3 is 12 amino acids. In germline, CDR1 is SGHAT, CDR2 FQNNGV. The CDR3 region has the DNA TGTTCCAACAGCTTAGCCGACTACGAGCAGTACTTC. This codes for CSNSLADYEQYF. The full variable domain, rest sourced from reference TRBV11-2 and TRBJ2-7, is EAGVAQSPRYKIIEKRQSVAFWCNPISGHATLYWYQQILGQGPKLLIQFQNNGVVDDSQLPKDRFSAERLKGVDSTLKIQPAKLEDSAVYLCSNSLADYEQYFGPGTRLTVT.

This clonotype has a count of ten or more. The chain couples TRBV20-1 to TRBJ2-7; D uncertain. The CDR3 is 14 amino acids. Germline-derived CDR1 and CDR2 are DFQATT and SNEGSKA (reference sequence). V was cut by 2 bases and J by 0 bases, with 11 bases left in between. DNA for the CDR3: TGCAGTGCTAGACACCGCTTGTACTCCTACGAGCAGTACTTC. This encodes CSARHRLYSYEQYF.

This clonotype showed up many times. The CDR3 here is CASRGTGENSPLHF. CDR3 bases: TGTGCCAGCAGGGGGACAGGGGAGAATTCACCCCTCCACTTT. The genes are TRBV6-1 and TRBJ1-6, with 10 bases lining up with TRBD1. The CDR3 is 14 residues long. With V trimmed by 6 bases and J by 7 bases, 3 bases remained unmatched. The V gene's germline CDR1 is MNHNS and CDR2 SASEGT.

The sample holds many counts of this clonotype. The chain carries TRBV19 and TRBJ1-6; tentative D call: TRBD1 (5 bases). Looked up from germline, CDR1 is LNHDA and CDR2 is SQIVND (reference sequence). V shed 5 bases and J shed 10 bases, with 12 bases lying between them. The CDR3 length is 13 residues. The CDR3 DNA reads TGTGCCAGTAGTGTCAGGGTCGACTCACCCCTCCACTTT. Translating gives CASSVRVDSPLHF.

This clonotype has ten or more counts. The chain joins TRBV20-1 to TRBJ2-5; the match to TRBD2 covers 8 bases. Germline V lookup: CDR1 DFQATT, CDR2 SNEGSKA (reference sequence). Unmatched junction bases numbered 15, after V lost 6 bases and J lost 6 bases. This CDR3 contains 15 residues. The CDR3 sequence: CSAPSLSGEGKTQYF. Here the CDR3 DNA reads TGCAGTGCCCCCTCTCTTAGCGGGGAGGGAAAGACCCAGTACTTC.

This clonotype was recorded at least ten times. The gene calls are TRBV20-1 and TRBJ2-2, with D perhaps TRBD2 (5 bases). Germline loops: CDR1 DFQATT, CDR2 SNEGSKA (reference sequence). V was clipped by 0 bases and J by 0 bases, with 8 bases between them. This CDR3 has 15 amino acids. CDR3 nucleotides: TGCAGTGCTAGAGACCGGGGATCGAACACCGGGGAGCTGTTTTTT. This translates into CSARDRGSNTGELFF.

This clonotype was recorded at least ten times. The J gene is TRBJ2-5, the V gene TRBV19, with D tentatively TRBD1 (6 bases). V lost 6 bases to trimming and J lost 4 bases, with 15 bases between them. The length of the CDR3 is 14 residues. Germline loops: CDR1 LNHDA, CDR2 SQIVND (reference sequence). Here the CDR3 DNA reads TGTGCCAGTAGCACGGACAGCCTCGCAGAGACCCAGTACTTC. Its translation: CASSTDSLAETQYF.

The V and J genes are TRBV29-1 and TRBJ1-1, with TRBD1 matching 8 bases. J lost 3 bases, V lost 8 bases, and 8 bases had no gene match. From germline, CDR1 is SQVTM and CDR2 ANQGSEA. The CDR3 loop spans 13 amino acids. DNA for the CDR3: TGCAGCATCGATGAGACAGGGGACACTGAAGCTTTCTTT. Its translation is CSIDETGDTEAFF.

Ten or more counts support this clonotype. The chain is built from TRBV19 and TRBJ1-3; the D is unclear. Trimming cost V 0 bases and J 0 bases, with 12 bases left between them. The CDR3 runs to 17 residues. CDR1 and CDR2 from the germline V gene are LNHDA and SQIVND (reference sequence). The CDR3 reads CASSIDRVSTSGNTIYF. Written as DNA, the CDR3 is TGTGCCAGTAGTATAGATCGGGTCAGTACCTCTGGAAACACCATATATTTT.